This T cell receptor beta chain was captured in a study of PD-1 blockade in classical Hodgkin lymphoma. Indicated time point: cycle 4 day 1 (C4D1), after less than seven weeks of nivolumab. Every single patient, without exception, relapsed after autologous stem cell transplantation, and brentuximab vedotin exposure varied. The assay was immunoSEQ multiplex PCR, and TCRdb's table has in-frame clones only and misses some. Of roughly 100,000 clones listed, about nine tenths were seen once; the top ten hold roughly 19%. The TCR sequence derives from a human donor with classical Hodgkin lymphoma. The sample consisted of peripheral blood mononuclear cells (PBMCs), taken before the fourth cycle of nivolumab.

The CDR3 loop is CASSEWGLAASYEQYF. CDR3 nucleotide sequence: TGTGCCAGCAGTGAATGGGGACTAGCGGCCTCCTACGAGCAGTACTTC. The V gene is TRBV6-1, the J gene TRBJ2-7; TRBD2 agrees at 11 bases. After removal of 2 bases from V and 0 bases from J, the junction contained 3 bases not matched to a gene. From germline, CDR1 is MNHNS and CDR2 SASEGT. The CDR3 is 16 amino acids.